This T cell receptor beta chain originates from a study of blood T cell repertoires in COVID-19. At the level of the study: Acute-phase and convalescent COVID-19 samples originated in the United States, Italy and Spain. PBMCs, B-cell-depleted T cells, or T cells were the source of the cDNA or gDNA that made up the material.

Seattle researchers signed up patients amid active infection and tracked them longitudinally. In the source study's methods: For nucleated cells, counts were estimated from reference gene primer amplification. Assay used: immunoSEQ multiplex PCR; TCRdb lists only in-frame clones, some missing. D and trimming were read from the DNA, whereas the V and J calls and clone size are those reported in that table. The sample lists 200,000 to 250,000 clones, approximately 90% seen once, with less than 3.5% in the top ten. Germline-derived CDR1 and CDR2 are SGHKS and YYEKEE (reference sequence). Losses at the gene ends were 0 bases for V and 5 bases for J; bases not matched to a gene: 10. The CDR3 contains 16 residues.

The TCR was taken from a man aged 25-45 years with COVID-19, enrolled during active disease. V gene TRBV5-5 combines with J gene TRBJ2-5; 7 nucleotides line up with TRBD1. Sample: peripheral blood. CDR3 nucleotides: TGTGCCAGCAGCTTGGTGGCGACAGGGACGGGCGAGACCCAGTACTTC. It translates to CASSLVATGTGETQYF. Combining the CDR3 with reference TRBV5-5 and TRBJ2-5 gives the whole variable domain DAGVTQSPTHLIKTRGQQVTLRCSPISGHKSVSWYQQVLGQGPQFIFQYYEKEERGRGNFPDRFSARQFPNYSSELNVNALLLGDSALYLCASSLVATGTGETQYFGPGTRLLVL.